This TCR beta chain was documented in a study of T-cell reconstitution after alpha-beta-depleted transplantation in children. Preparing the TCRbeta library involved the use of unique molecular identifiers. Using its own MiXCR run on the PCR reads, TCRdb lists one record per CDR3 protein. The data contain almost 250,000 distinct CDR3 sequences, about 25% of them singletons. This CDR3 has 16 residues. The germline gives CDR1 SGHRS, CDR2 YFSETQ. The J segment lost 8 bases and the V segment lost 4 bases, leaving 12 bases of the junction unmatched. The table lists this clonotype with a few counts. The sequences come from PBMCs, collected before TCRalphabeta/CD19-depleted stem cell transplant. This TCR was sampled from a girl aged 2-10 years with Fanconi anemia, due to receive a stem cell transplant. The J gene is TRBJ1-2, the V gene TRBV5-1; 12 bases are shared with TRBD1. The CDR3 reads CASSAGMGQGAKGYTF. DNA for the CDR3: TGCGCCAGCAGCGCCGGCATGGGACAGGGGGCGAAAGGCTACACCTTC.